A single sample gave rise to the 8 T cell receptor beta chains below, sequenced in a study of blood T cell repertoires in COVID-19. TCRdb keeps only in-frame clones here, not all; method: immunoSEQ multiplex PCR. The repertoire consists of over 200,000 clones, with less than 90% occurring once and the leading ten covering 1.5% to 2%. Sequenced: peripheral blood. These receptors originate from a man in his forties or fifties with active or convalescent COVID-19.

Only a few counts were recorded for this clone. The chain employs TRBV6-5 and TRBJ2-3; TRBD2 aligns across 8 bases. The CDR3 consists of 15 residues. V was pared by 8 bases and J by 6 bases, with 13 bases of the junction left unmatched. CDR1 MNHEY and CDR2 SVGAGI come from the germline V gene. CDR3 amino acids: CASRMSGGARDTQYF. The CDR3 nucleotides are TGTGCCAGCCGAATGTCCGGGGGGGCCCGGGATACGCAGTATTTT.

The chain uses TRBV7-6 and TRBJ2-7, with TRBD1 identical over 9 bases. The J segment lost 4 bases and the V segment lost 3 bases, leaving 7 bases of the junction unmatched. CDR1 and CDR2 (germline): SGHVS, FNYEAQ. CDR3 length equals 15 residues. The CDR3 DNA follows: TGTGCCAGCAGCTTTGGGGGACAGGGCGGTTACGAGCAGTACTTC. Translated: CASSFGGQGGYEQYF.

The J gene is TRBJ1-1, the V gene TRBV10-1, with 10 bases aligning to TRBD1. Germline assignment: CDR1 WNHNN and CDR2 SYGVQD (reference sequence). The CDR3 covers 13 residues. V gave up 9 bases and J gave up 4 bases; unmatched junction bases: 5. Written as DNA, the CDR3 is TGCGCCAGTGGACAGGGGGGAATCACTGAAGCTTTCTTT. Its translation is CASGQGGITEAFF.

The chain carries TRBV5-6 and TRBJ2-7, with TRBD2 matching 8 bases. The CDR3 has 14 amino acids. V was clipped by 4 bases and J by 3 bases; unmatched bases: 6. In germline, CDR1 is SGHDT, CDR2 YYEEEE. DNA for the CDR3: TGTGCCAGCAGCCCTAGCGGGTCCAACTACGAGCAGTACTTC. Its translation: CASSPSGSNYEQYF. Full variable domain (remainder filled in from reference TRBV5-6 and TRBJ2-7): DAGVTQSPTHLIKTRGQQVTLRCSPKSGHDTVSWYQQALGQGPQFIFQYYEEEERQRGNFPDRFSGHQFPNYSSELNVNALLLGDSALYLCASSPSGSNYEQYFGPGTRLTVT.

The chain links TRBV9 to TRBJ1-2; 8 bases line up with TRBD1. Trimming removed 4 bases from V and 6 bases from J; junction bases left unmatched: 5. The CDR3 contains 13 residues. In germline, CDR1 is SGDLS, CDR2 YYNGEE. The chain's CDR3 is CASSPDRADGYTF. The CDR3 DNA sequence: TGTGCCAGCAGCCCGGACAGGGCTGATGGCTACACCTTC.

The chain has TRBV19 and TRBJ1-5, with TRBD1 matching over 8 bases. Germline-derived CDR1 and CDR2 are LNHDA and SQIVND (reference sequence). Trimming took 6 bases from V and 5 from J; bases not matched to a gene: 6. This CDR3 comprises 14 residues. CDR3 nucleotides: TGTGCCAGTAGCGTCACAGGGGGACATCAGCCCCAGCATTTT. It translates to CASSVTGGHQPQHF.

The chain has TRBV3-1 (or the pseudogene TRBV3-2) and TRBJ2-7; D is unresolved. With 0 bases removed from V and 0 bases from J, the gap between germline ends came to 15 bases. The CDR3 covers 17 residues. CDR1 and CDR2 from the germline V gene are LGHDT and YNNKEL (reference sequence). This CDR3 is CASSQDPNRPSSYEQYF. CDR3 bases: TGTGCCAGCAGCCAAGATCCTAATCGCCCAAGCTCCTACGAGCAGTACTTC.

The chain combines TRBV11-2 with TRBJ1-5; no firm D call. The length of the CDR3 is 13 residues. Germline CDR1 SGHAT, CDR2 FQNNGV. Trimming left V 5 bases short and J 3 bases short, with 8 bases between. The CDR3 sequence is CASSLGYNQPQHF. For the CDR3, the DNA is TGTGCCAGCAGCCTCGGTTACAATCAGCCCCAGCATTTT.